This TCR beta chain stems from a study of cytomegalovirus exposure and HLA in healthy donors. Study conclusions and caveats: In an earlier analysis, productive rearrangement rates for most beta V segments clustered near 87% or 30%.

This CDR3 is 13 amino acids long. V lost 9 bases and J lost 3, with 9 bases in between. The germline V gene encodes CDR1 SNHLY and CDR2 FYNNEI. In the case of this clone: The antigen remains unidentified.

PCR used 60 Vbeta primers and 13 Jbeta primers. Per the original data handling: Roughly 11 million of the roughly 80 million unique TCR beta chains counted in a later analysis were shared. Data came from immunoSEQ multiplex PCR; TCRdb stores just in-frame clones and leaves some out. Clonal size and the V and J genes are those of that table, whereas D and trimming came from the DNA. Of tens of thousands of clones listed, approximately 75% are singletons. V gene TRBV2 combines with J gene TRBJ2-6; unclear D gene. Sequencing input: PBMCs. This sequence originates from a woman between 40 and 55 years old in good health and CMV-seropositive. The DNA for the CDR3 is TGTGCCAGGGGCGACCGTGGGGCCAACGTCCTGACTTTC. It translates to CARGDRGANVLTF.